This T cell receptor beta chain was documented in a study of blood T cell repertoires in COVID-19. Study at large: Samples taken during acute and convalescent COVID-19 were collected in the United States, Italy and Spain. T cells, B-cell-depleted T cells, or PBMCs supplied cDNA or gDNA.

This CDR3 is 13 amino acids long. The ends lost 5 bases at V and 12 bases at J; junction bases unmatched: 4. Germline loops: CDR1 PRHDT, CDR2 FYEKMQ (reference sequence). This clone was detected once. Generated by immunoSEQ multiplex PCR, the TCRdb table keeps only in-frame clones and is missing some. The table lists about 200,000 clones, over 75% of them singletons. The genes are TRBV13 and TRBJ2-1; 13 bases are shared with TRBD2. Specimen: peripheral blood. The receptor was derived from a man aged 50 to 60 with COVID-19, enrolled during active disease. The CDR3 reads CASSEGTSGMQFF. The DNA for the CDR3 is TGTGCCAGCAGCGAAGGGACTAGCGGGATGCAGTTCTTC.